This TCR beta chain emerged from a study of CD8+CD57+ T cells in acquired aplastic anemia. Study as a whole: Sorted CD4+ and CD8+ cells yielded roughly 3.2 ug of DNA on average.

Only patients with CD8+CD57+ cell expansion on flow cytometry were chosen for sequencing. The TCR beta profiling, which covered VDJ combination and CDR3 sequence, was carried out using genomic DNA as the template. TCRdb processed the reads anew with MiXCR; each CDR3 protein has one entry. The sample lists 310,000 or so distinct CDR3 sequences; roughly 53% were seen once. This CDR3 contains 15 residues. Germline V CDR1 and CDR2: SGHTA, FQGNSA. The V gene lost 1 base and the J gene lost 4 bases, with 10 bases spanning the gap. What was sequenced was sorted CD4+, CD8+, or CD8+CD57+ T cells (not recorded which) from PBMCs. The chain employs TRBV7-2 and TRBJ1-4, with D perhaps matching TRBD1 (5 bases). This TCR came from a human donor with aplastic anemia. Written as DNA, the CDR3 is TGTGCCAGCAGCTTAGAGCAGGGTTTTAATGAAAAACTGTTTTTT. Protein: CASSLEQGFNEKLFF. The variable domain in full, completed from reference TRBV7-2 and TRBJ1-4, reads GAGVSQSPSNKVTEKGKDVELRCDPISGHTALYWYRQSLGQGLEFLIYFQGNSAPDKSGLPSDRFSAERTGGSVSTLTIQRTQQEDSAVYLCASSLEQGFNEKLFFGSGTQLSVL.